This T cell receptor beta chain appears in the sequencing data of a study of a mutant IDH1 vaccine in newly diagnosed glioma. Study-level background: Treated patients comprised 62.5% males and approximately 40% females, mean age about 38 years. Patients got radiotherapy, temozolomide, or both beforehand, and most got both.

Assay: immunoSEQ multiplex PCR; the TCRdb copy retains only in-frame clones and omits some. The sample lists about 24,000 clones, 80% to 95% occurring once. Time point given: baseline, week 1 (first vaccination visit). The treatment was: pre-vaccination baseline after standard-of-care therapy. CDR3 length equals 15 residues. Per the germline V gene, CDR1 is SGHTA and CDR2 is FQGNSA. Trimming cost V 5 bases and J 5 bases, with 18 bases left between them. The starting material was PBMCs, obtained from a glioma patient treated with radiotherapy, temozolomide or both. The gene calls are TRBV7-2 and TRBJ2-5; TRBD2 is a possible D gene (5 bases). The sequence was collected from a man aged 30 to 39 with glioma. The CDR3 coding sequence is TGTGCCAGCAGCCCACAAGAGGGAACCGGGGAGACCCAGTACTTC. The encoded protein is CASSPQEGTGETQYF.